This entry lists 21 T cell receptor beta chains sequenced from one sample in a study of Ad26.COV2.S vaccination and SARS-CoV-2 variants. Libraries were prepared by immunoSEQ multiplex PCR; TCRdb keeps only in-frame clonotypes and omits some of them. The table has about 350,000 clones, around 92% seen once. Material: peripheral blood, obtained after recovery from COVID-19. The receptors stem from a human donor who had recovered from COVID-19.

The chain links TRBV12-3 or TRBV12-4 to TRBJ2-3; maybe TRBD1 (5 bases). CDR3 size: 12 residues. Trimming pared 5 bases from V and 6 bases from J, leaving 9 bases between. CDR3 nucleotides: TGTGCCAGCAGTCCGACAGTTGATACGCAGTATTTT. Protein product: CASSPTVDTQYF.

The genes are TRBV18 and TRBJ2-7; 10 positions agree with TRBD2. This CDR3 spans 13 amino acids. V lost 5 bases to trimming and J lost 5 bases; unmatched junction nucleotides: 3. Germline loops: CDR1 KGHSH, CDR2 LQKENI. The CDR3 DNA follows: TGTGCCAGCTCAGCCGGGACTAGCGACGAGCAGTACTTC. Translated, it gives CASSAGTSDEQYF. Full variable domain (outside the CDR3, taken from reference TRBV18 and TRBJ2-7): NAGVMQNPRHLVRRRGQEARLRCSPMKGHSHVYWYRQLPEEGLKFMVYLQKENIIDESGMPKERFSAEFPKEGPSILRIQQVVRGDSAAYFCASSAGTSDEQYFGPGTRLTVT.

The rearrangement joins TRBV5-4 to TRBJ1-6; D unclear. CDR1 is SGHNT and CDR2 is YYREEE in the germline V gene (reference sequence). The CDR3 consists of 16 residues. V lost 5 bases, J lost 0 bases, and 12 bases lay in between. The DNA for the CDR3 is TGTGCCAGCAGTCCCGACCTACGCTCCTATAATTCACCCCTCCACTTT. As protein: CASSPDLRSYNSPLHF.

CDR3 nucleotide sequence: TGCGCCAGCAGCCGGGACCAATACGAGCAGTACTTC. It translates to CASSRDQYEQYF. The chain combines TRBV5-1 with TRBJ2-7; D might be TRBD1 or TRBD2, each matching 5 bases. The CDR3 is made up of 12 amino acids. Trimming took 4 bases from V and 4 from J, leaving 9 bases between them. Looked up from germline, CDR1 is SGHRS and CDR2 is YFSETQ.

The chain recombines TRBV6-2 or TRBV6-3 with TRBJ2-3, with 7 bases aligning to TRBD1. The CDR3 has 15 amino acids. V shed 6 bases and J 2 bases; nucleotides not matched to a gene: 8. Looked up from germline, CDR1 is MNHEY and CDR2 is SVGEGT. The CDR3 DNA is TGTGCCAGCAGCCGTCCGGGACAGACCACAGATACGCAGTATTTT. Amino acids: CASSRPGQTTDTQYF.

This chain links TRBV13 with TRBJ1-5; 8 nucleotides align to TRBD1. V lost 5 bases, J lost 7 bases, and 1 base stayed unmatched. Germline V CDR1 and CDR2: PRHDT, FYEKMQ (reference sequence). The CDR3 is 12 amino acids. The CDR3 spells CASSAGGQPQHF. CDR3 DNA: TGTGCCAGCAGCGCAGGGGGCCAGCCCCAGCATTTT.

V is TRBV11-3 and J is TRBJ2-7; TRBD1 is a possible D gene (6 bases). Germline values: CDR1 SGHNT, CDR2 YENEEA. Trimming shortened V by 5 bases and J by 1 base, and 9 bases separated the two germline ends. The CDR3 loop spans 13 amino acids. CDR3 protein: CASSRQASYEQYF. The CDR3 DNA reads TGTGCCAGCAGCAGACAGGCTTCCTACGAGCAGTACTTC. Together with reference TRBV11-3 and TRBJ2-7, the CDR3 gives the full variable domain: EAGVVQSPRYKIIEKKQPVAFWCNPISGHNTLYWYLQNLGQGPELLIRYENEEAVDDSQLPKDRFSAERLKGVDSTLKIQPAELGDSAVYLCASSRQASYEQYFGPGTRLTVT.

The chain joins TRBV5-1 to TRBJ1-2, with 7 nucleotides matching TRBD1. Germline loops: CDR1 SGHRS, CDR2 YFSETQ. Trimming at V came to 0 bases and at J to 4 bases, leaving 15 bases not matched to a gene. The CDR3 loop spans 18 amino acids. The CDR3 spells CASSLEPPGQISSYGYTF. In nucleotides, the CDR3 is TGCGCCAGCAGCTTGGAACCTCCGGGACAGATCTCGTCCTATGGCTACACCTTC.

The chain employs TRBV29-1 and TRBJ1-2; D uncertain. Trimming removed 3 bases from V and 2 bases from J, with 7 bases in between. Germline V gene lookup returns CDR1 SQVTM and CDR2 ANQGSEA. The CDR3 covers 12 residues. CDR3 sequence (DNA): TGCAGCGTTGAGTATGCAAACTATGGCTACACCTTC. This codes for CSVEYANYGYTF.

This chain uses TRBV7-2 with TRBJ1-4; 7 bases match TRBD1. This CDR3 is built from 14 residues. Trimming at V came to 4 bases and at J to 3 bases, leaving 2 bases not matched to a gene. Germline values: CDR1 SGHTA, CDR2 FQGNSA. DNA for the CDR3: TGTGCCAGCAGCTCGACAGGGTCTAATGAAAAACTGTTTTTT. This sequence encodes CASSSTGSNEKLFF. The full variable domain, completed using reference TRBV7-2 and TRBJ1-4, is GAGVSQSPSNKVTEKGKDVELRCDPISGHTALYWYRQSLGQGLEFLIYFQGNSAPDKSGLPSDRFSAERTGGSVSTLTIQRTQQEDSAVYLCASSSTGSNEKLFFGSGTQLSVL.

The chain's CDR3 is CASSLGAANEKLFF. CDR3 sequence (DNA): TGTGCCAGCAGCTTGGGGGCAGCTAATGAAAAACTGTTTTTT. The V call is TRBV5-6, the J call TRBJ1-4; D ambiguous. Germline CDR1 and CDR2: SGHDT and YYEEEE. The CDR3 length is 14 residues. The ends were cut back, 0 bases at V and 3 bases at J, with 6 bases in the middle.

This clone was seen just once. The gene calls are TRBV7-6 and TRBJ1-4; unclear D gene. V lost 1 base to trimming and J lost 8 bases, with 8 bases between them. The CDR3 runs to 13 residues. Germline values: CDR1 SGHVS, CDR2 FNYEAQ. The CDR3 spells CASSLGVGEKLFF. DNA of the CDR3: TGTGCCAGCAGCTTAGGTGTGGGGGAAAAACTGTTTTTT.

In this sample, this clone turned up once. The rearrangement links TRBV6-5 to TRBJ1-5; possible D gene TRBD1, 5 bases. Germline lookup yields CDR1 MNHEY and CDR2 SVGAGI. V was trimmed by 2 bases and J by 7 bases, leaving 9 bases between them. There are 13 residues in the CDR3. The CDR3 DNA follows: TGTGCCAGCAGTTACAGGGGTGGGCAGCCCCAGCATTTT. It encodes CASSYRGGQPQHF.

This sequence joins TRBV27 and TRBJ2-4; no definite D call. The CDR3 covers 12 residues. In germline, CDR1 is MNHEY, CDR2 SMNVEV (reference sequence). Trimming took off 5 bases at V and 6 bases at J, with 8 bases between the two ends. DNA for the CDR3: TGTGCCAGCAGTCCACCCTCAAACATTCAGTACTTC. Translated, it gives CASSPPSNIQYF.

This chain links TRBV18 with TRBJ2-1; D possibly matches TRBD1 or TRBD2 (5 bases each). This CDR3 contains 15 residues. Germline V gene lookup returns CDR1 KGHSH and CDR2 LQKENI. V was cut by 0 bases and J by 7 bases, with 13 bases left in between. CDR3 region: CASSPPRDRRNEQFF. The CDR3 DNA sequence: TGTGCCAGCTCACCACCACGGGACCGAAGGAATGAGCAGTTCTTC.

This sequence joins TRBV7-9 and TRBJ1-1; D uncertain. Germline V gene lookup returns CDR1 SEHNR and CDR2 FQNEAQ (reference sequence). CDR3 length equals 12 residues. V shed 5 bases and J shed 6 bases, with 10 bases lying between them. The CDR3: CASSPIGAEAFF. CDR3 in DNA: TGTGCCAGCAGCCCCATCGGGGCTGAAGCTTTCTTT.

This chain uses TRBV4-1 with TRBJ1-6; TRBD1 might be the D (6 bases). There are 15 residues in the CDR3. Germline lookup yields CDR1 MGHRA and CDR2 YSYEKL. Trimming removed 3 bases from V and 8 bases from J, with 14 bases in between. CDR3 region: CASSHVEQGDSPLHF. CDR3 DNA: TGCGCCAGCAGCCATGTAGAACAGGGTGATTCACCCCTCCACTTT.

This clone is a singleton in its sample. J is TRBJ1-3 and V is TRBV19, with TRBD1 as a possible D gene (5 bases). The CDR3 runs to 13 residues. Germline CDR1 LNHDA, CDR2 SQIVND (reference sequence). V lost 4 bases, J lost 3 bases, and 7 bases lay in between. The CDR3 DNA follows: TGTGCCAGTAGTAGGGACCATGGAAACACCATATATTTT. This codes for CASSRDHGNTIYF.

The chain links TRBV18 to TRBJ2-2; D unresolved. The germline CDR1 and CDR2 sequences are KGHSH and LQKENI. There are 12 residues in the CDR3. V was trimmed by 4 bases and J by 8 bases, leaving 8 bases between them. DNA for the CDR3: TGTGCCAGCTCACGCTCCACTGGGGAGCTGTTTTTT. This sequence encodes CASSRSTGELFF.

The gene calls are TRBV11-2 and TRBJ1-1; no reliable D call. The CDR3 sequence is 15 residues long. Trimming removed 0 bases from V and 2 bases from J, with 10 bases in between. Germline values: CDR1 SGHAT, CDR2 FQNNGV. Here the CDR3 DNA reads TGTGCCAGCAGCTTAGAGGCAGGAATAAACACTGAAGCTTTCTTT. This sequence encodes CASSLEAGINTEAFF.

V usage is TRBV9 and J usage is TRBJ2-1; D is unresolved. The CDR3 covers 15 residues. Per the germline V gene, CDR1 is SGDLS and CDR2 is YYNGEE. With 3 bases removed from V and 0 bases from J, the gap between germline ends came to 10 bases. CDR3 loop: CASSAASSSYNEQFF. CDR3 coding DNA: TGTGCCAGCAGCGCTGCCTCGAGCTCCTACAATGAGCAGTTCTTC.